These 32 T cell receptor beta chains came from one sample sequenced in a study of regulatory T cells in long-lasting Graves disease. As to time point: newly diagnosed GD, antithyroid drugs for less than 3 months. Isolated PBMC RNA provided the starting material for the TCR library. Relying on iRepertoire HTBI primers and Arm-PCR of CDR3 regions, the team built TCR beta libraries. TCRdb re-derived calls from the multiplex PCR reads in MiXCR, one entry per CDR3 protein. The sample carries a few hundred thousand distinct CDR3 sequences, 18% recorded once. The sample consisted of peripheral blood mononuclear cells (PBMCs), taken at new diagnosis, from a patient treated with antithyroid drugs. The receptors were sampled from a female donor with Graves disease.

This clonotype was recorded many times. V usage is TRBV14 and J usage is TRBJ2-4; 14 bases align to TRBD2. The ends lost 4 bases at V and 0 bases at J; junction bases unmatched: 5. CDR1 is SGHDN and CDR2 is FVKESK in the germline V gene. The CDR3 runs to 18 residues. This CDR3 reads CASSPGLAGEIAKNIQYF. CDR3 DNA sequence: TGTGCCAGCAGCCCGGGACTAGCGGGAGAAATAGCCAAAAACATTCAGTACTTC.

In this sample, this clonotype turned up many times. The DNA of the CDR3 is TGTGCCAGCAGACCAACTAGCGGGAGGGGAGATACGCAGTATTTT. Protein product: CASRPTSGRGDTQYF. This chain connects TRBV28 to TRBJ2-3, with 13 positions matching TRBD2. Germline V gives CDR1 MDHEN, CDR2 SYDVKM. This CDR3 has 15 amino acids. The junction had 5 bases not matched to a gene; V was cut back by 6 bases and J by 5 bases. Together with reference TRBV28 and TRBJ2-3, the CDR3 gives the full variable domain: DVKVTQSSRYLVKRTGEKVFLECVQDMDHENMFWYRQDPGLGLRLIYFSYDVKMKEKGDIPEGYSVSREKKERFSLILESASTNQTSMYLCASRPTSGRGDTQYFGPGTRLTVL.

This clonotype was recorded a few times. The chain carries TRBV5-8 and TRBJ1-6, with a tentative D call TRBD1 (5 bases). The germline gives CDR1 SGHTS, CDR2 YDEGEE. CDR3 length: 15 amino acids. Deletions cut 0 bases from V and 10 bases from J, with 14 bases between. The CDR3 reads CASSLDGQGGSPLHF. The CDR3 bases are TGTGCCAGCAGCTTGGACGGGCAGGGTGGGTCACCCCTCCACTTT.

This clonotype was observed many times. V and J are TRBV18 and TRBJ1-1; D call uncertain. CDR3 length: 15 amino acids. Trimming took off 2 bases at V and 2 bases at J, with 12 bases between the two ends. Germline assignment: CDR1 KGHSH and CDR2 LQKENI. Here the CDR3 DNA reads TGTGCCAGCTCACCAGCCCCCACTTCTAACACTGAAGCTTTCTTT. It translates to CASSPAPTSNTEAFF.

This clonotype showed up just a few times. This chain connects TRBV6-1 to TRBJ2-1; D might be TRBD2 (6 bases). Germline V gene data show CDR1 as MNHNS and CDR2 as SASEGT. This CDR3 contains 13 residues. Trimming pared 5 bases from V and 8 bases from J, leaving 13 bases between. CDR3 DNA: TGTGCCAGCAGTCCCAGACTAGGGGATGAGCAGTTCTTC. As protein: CASSPRLGDEQFF.

This clonotype was observed many times. This chain links TRBV12-3 or TRBV12-4 with TRBJ2-1; TRBD2 aligns across 8 bases. CDR3 length equals 13 residues. The V gene end was trimmed by 3 bases and the J gene end by 8 bases; junction bases not matched to a gene: 3. The CDR3 bases are TGTGCCAGCAGTTTTAGCGGGACGGATGAGCAGTTCTTC. Residues: CASSFSGTDEQFF.

This clonotype was counted ten times or more. The chain employs TRBV5-4 and TRBJ2-5, with D possibly being TRBD1 or TRBD2 (5 bases each). The V and J ends lost 2 bases and 3 bases respectively, with 11 bases between them. CDR1 is SGHNT and CDR2 is YYREEE in the germline V gene (reference sequence). The CDR3 runs to 14 residues. This CDR3 is CASSFGADEETQYF. DNA of the CDR3: TGTGCCAGCAGCTTCGGGGCGGATGAAGAGACCCAGTACTTC. The full variable domain, rest sourced from reference TRBV5-4 and TRBJ2-5, is ETGVTQSPTHLIKTRGQQVTLRCSSQSGHNTVSWYQQALGQGPQFIFQYYREEENGRGNFPPRFSGLQFPNYSSELNVNALELDDSALYLCASSFGADEETQYFGPGTRLLVL.

This clonotype was found many times. J is TRBJ2-5 and V is TRBV11-1; tentative D call: TRBD1 (6 bases). V lost 7 bases, J lost 1 base, and 16 bases lay in between. The length of the CDR3 is 15 residues. Germline V CDR1 and CDR2: SGHAT, FQDESV (reference sequence). CDR3 sequence: CASTQGRSRQETQYF. CDR3 in DNA: TGTGCCAGCACCCAGGGGCGCTCGCGCCAAGAGACCCAGTACTTC.

The chain joins TRBV7-9 to TRBJ2-2, with TRBD2 matching over 8 bases. After removal of 10 bases from V and 6 bases from J, the junction contained 13 bases not matched to a gene. There are 15 residues in the CDR3. From germline, CDR1 is SEHNR and CDR2 FQNEAQ (reference sequence). The CDR3 coding sequence is TGTGCCACCCAGTCCAGCGGGAGCGGTTCCGGGGAGCTGTTTTTT. Translated, it gives CATQSSGSGSGELFF.

This clonotype occurred many times. The chain combines TRBV5-6 with TRBJ2-5, with 13 bases that match TRBD2. The ends lost 5 bases at V and 5 bases at J; junction bases unmatched: 6. The germline V gene encodes CDR1 SGHDT and CDR2 YYEEEE. The CDR3 is 15 amino acids. CDR3 DNA: TGTGCCAGCAGTTGGACTAGCGGGAGTTGGGAGACCCAGTACTTC. This encodes CASSWTSGSWETQYF.

This clonotype was seen ten or more times. This chain's CDR3 is CASSEEARAEKLFF. The CDR3, as DNA: TGTGCCAGCAGTGAAGAAGCACGAGCGGAAAAACTGTTTTTT. The chain links TRBV6-1 to TRBJ1-4, with no clear D. Germline V gene lookup returns CDR1 MNHNS and CDR2 SASEGT. Trimming shortened V by 1 base and J by 8 bases, and 11 bases separated the two germline ends. This CDR3 region has 14 residues.

This clonotype showed up just once. The chain has TRBV5-1 and TRBJ2-2; D may be TRBD2 (6 bases). Trimming pared 7 bases from V and 4 bases from J, leaving 17 bases between. The CDR3 consists of 15 residues. Per the germline V gene, CDR1 is SGHRS and CDR2 is YFSETQ. As DNA, the CDR3 is TGCGCCAGCTCGGAGACGGTGGAGGGCACCGGGGAGCTGTTTTTT. Its protein product is CASSETVEGTGELFF.

Of note for this clonotype: Here the CDR3 omits its conserved ending phenylalanine or tryptophan, so a read error is the likely source. This rearrangement joins TRBV5-6 to TRBJ2-3, with 8 bases that match TRBD1. CDR3 size: 15 residues. Germline V gene sequence: CDR1 SGHDT, CDR2 YYEEEE. Trimming at V came to 0 bases and at J to 4 bases, leaving 4 bases not matched to a gene. DNA of the CDR3: TGTGCCAGCAGCTTGGTACAGGGGGTCGCAGATACGCAGTATTCT. This gives the protein CASSLVQGVADTQYS.

Only a few counts were recorded for this clonotype. The genes are TRBV19 and TRBJ1-4, with 7 bases matching TRBD1. J lost 8 bases, V lost 3 bases, and 9 bases had no gene match. CDR3 length: 15 residues. The germline CDR1 and CDR2 sequences are LNHDA and SQIVND (reference sequence). The CDR3 loop is CASSIQNRGREKLFF. The DNA for the CDR3 is TGTGCCAGTAGTATCCAGAACAGGGGACGGGAAAAACTGTTTTTT. The full variable domain, completed using reference TRBV19 and TRBJ1-4, is DGGITQSPKYLFRKEGQNVTLSCEQNLNHDAMYWYRQDPGQGLRLIYYSQIVNDFQKGDIAEGYSVSREKKESFPLTVTSAQKNPTAFYLCASSIQNRGREKLFFGSGTQLSVL.

The chain uses TRBV20-1 and TRBJ2-6, with D hard to call. Trimming cost V 0 bases and J 0 bases, with 6 bases left between them. The CDR3 runs 15 residues. Per the germline V gene, CDR1 is DFQATT and CDR2 is SNEGSKA (reference sequence). Here the CDR3 DNA reads TGCAGTGCTAGAGAGAGGTCCTCTGGGGCCAACGTCCTGACTTTC. It yields the protein CSARERSSGANVLTF.

This clonotype was detected many times. V is TRBV7-9 and J is TRBJ2-6, with no clear D. The CDR3 has 13 residues. Germline V gene sequence: CDR1 SEHNR, CDR2 FQNEAQ (reference sequence). The V end was cut by 3 bases, the J end by 0 bases, with 0 bases between. This chain's CDR3 is CASSFSGANVLTF. CDR3 coding DNA: TGTGCCAGCAGCTTCTCTGGGGCCAACGTCCTGACTTTC. Full variable domain (outside the CDR3, taken from reference TRBV7-9 and TRBJ2-6): DTGVSQNPRHKITKRGQNVTFRCDPISEHNRLYWYRQTLGQGPEFLTYFQNEAQLEKSRLLSDRFSAERPKGSFSTLEIQRTEQGDSAMYLCASSFSGANVLTFGAGSRLTVL.

This clonotype has at least ten counts. V is TRBV3-1 and J is TRBJ1-4; D might be TRBD1 (5 bases). The CDR3 sequence is 15 residues long. The germline V gene has CDR1 LGHDT and CDR2 YNNKEL (reference sequence). V gave up 5 bases and J gave up 4 bases, with 14 bases separating them. The CDR3 nucleotides read TGTGCCAGCAGCGAGGGGACCGGTTATAATGAAAAACTGTTTTTT. It yields the protein CASSEGTGYNEKLFF.

Ten or more counts support this clonotype. This chain joins TRBV27 and TRBJ1-1; D possibly corresponds to TRBD1 (6 bases). This CDR3 contains 14 residues. Germline V lookup: CDR1 MNHEY, CDR2 SMNVEV (reference sequence). V lost 4 bases and J 1 base, leaving 10 bases between the germline ends. The CDR3 DNA reads TGTGCCAGCAGTTCTTTACAGGGGAACACTGAAGCTTTCTTT. Translated, it gives CASSSLQGNTEAFF.

In the case of this clonotype: Since a much larger clone is just one base distant, this may be a read error. The CDR3 loop reads CASSHGPAPGEQFF. The CDR3, as DNA: TGTGCCAGCAGTCACGGCCCAGCGCCGGGTGAGCAGTTCTTC. This chain joins TRBV6-2 or TRBV6-3 and TRBJ2-1; D unclear. Germline CDR1 is MNHEY and CDR2 is SVGEGT. The CDR3 length is 14 residues. The germline V and J ends were trimmed by 5 bases and 9 bases, with 17 bases remaining between them.

As for this clonotype: It is likely a read error: a sequence one base away is far more abundant. No conserved phenylalanine or tryptophan ends this CDR3, so it is likely a read error. The chain combines TRBV5-1 with TRBJ2-5; 8 bases are a match to TRBD1. The J call may not be correct, given that the DNA end is closer to TRBJ2-1. This CDR3 contains 14 residues. Germline lookup yields CDR1 SGHRS and CDR2 YFSETQ. The chain's CDR3 is CASSWMTGDNEQFL. Written as DNA, the CDR3 is TGCGCCAGCAGCTGGATGACAGGGGACAATGAGCAGTTCTTA.

In this sample, this clonotype turned up a few times. V is TRBV7-8 and J is TRBJ1-1; TRBD1 agrees at 7 bases. Germline lookup yields CDR1 SGHVS and CDR2 FQNEAQ. CDR3 length: 17 residues. The J segment lost 0 bases and the V segment lost 7 bases, leaving 14 bases of the junction unmatched. This CDR3 is CASKRRVRQGLNTEAFF. DNA for the CDR3: TGTGCCAGCAAAAGAAGGGTCAGACAGGGCTTGAACACTGAAGCTTTCTTT.

In its sample, this clonotype was seen many times. This chain uses TRBV18 with TRBJ1-1; D remains ambiguous. This CDR3 contains 13 residues. Trimming removed 3 bases at V and 7 bases at J, with 12 bases between. Per germline, CDR1 KGHSH and CDR2 LQKENI. CDR3 region: CASSPRADGEAFF. The DNA of the CDR3 is TGTGCCAGCTCACCGAGGGCGGACGGTGAAGCTTTCTTT.

This clonotype has ten or more counts. This sequence joins TRBV2 and TRBJ2-7, with TRBD1 matching 7 bases. Germline trimming cut 8 bases from V and 0 bases from J; bases unmatched to any gene: 7. CDR1 is SNHLY and CDR2 is FYNNEI in the germline V gene. There are 14 residues in the CDR3. CDR3 in DNA: TGTGCCAGCCTATTTAGACAGGGCTCCTACGAGCAGTACTTC. Its protein product is CASLFRQGSYEQYF.

This clonotype came up many times. The chain recombines TRBV6-1 with TRBJ1-1, with D maybe TRBD1 (6 bases). V was pared by 8 bases and J by 0 bases, with 13 bases between. Germline CDR1 and CDR2: MNHNS and SASEGT. This CDR3 is 14 amino acids long. CDR3 bases: TGTGCCAGCTCCGGGGGGCGAATGAACACTGAAGCTTTCTTT. Its protein is CASSGGRMNTEAFF.

This clonotype was seen repeatedly, ten times or more. The chain is built from TRBV3-1 and TRBJ2-7, with a tentative D call TRBD1 (6 bases). There are 14 residues in the CDR3. The V gene lost 5 bases and the J gene lost 2 bases, with 13 bases spanning the gap. The germline V gene has CDR1 LGHDT and CDR2 YNNKEL (reference sequence). The CDR3 is CASSYTTGPYEQYF. The CDR3 nucleotides are TGTGCCAGCAGCTATACGACAGGCCCCTACGAGCAGTACTTC.

The chain links TRBV6-2 or TRBV6-3 to TRBJ2-5; D gene uncertain. V was trimmed by 5 bases and J by 4 bases, leaving 14 bases between them. The germline V gene encodes CDR1 MNHEY and CDR2 SVGEGT. The CDR3 contains 14 residues. CDR3 residues: CASSENLVGETQYF. The CDR3 nucleotides read TGTGCCAGCAGTGAAAACTTGGTTGGAGAGACCCAGTACTTC.

This clonotype was counted many times. The rearrangement links TRBV28 to TRBJ2-5, with 14 bases that match TRBD2. V was pared by 6 bases and J by 5 bases, with 11 bases of the junction left unmatched. This CDR3 contains 17 residues. Per the germline V gene, CDR1 is MDHEN and CDR2 is SYDVKM. Written as DNA, the CDR3 is TGTGCCAGCAGAACCAACGGACTAGCGGGAGGAGAGGAGACCCAGTACTTC. Translated: CASRTNGLAGGEETQYF.

This clonotype came up many times. This chain joins TRBV28 and TRBJ2-1; D gene ambiguous. Germline V lookup: CDR1 MDHEN, CDR2 SYDVKM. The germline V and J ends were trimmed by 5 bases and 5 bases, with 7 bases remaining between them. The CDR3 spans 12 residues. Written as DNA, the CDR3 is TGTGCCAGCAGTGTCCAGGACAATGAGCAGTTCTTC. This gives the protein CASSVQDNEQFF. The full variable domain, with the rest looked up from reference TRBV28 and TRBJ2-1, is DVKVTQSSRYLVKRTGEKVFLECVQDMDHENMFWYRQDPGLGLRLIYFSYDVKMKEKGDIPEGYSVSREKKERFSLILESASTNQTSMYLCASSVQDNEQFFGPGTRLTVL.

This clonotype was seen ten or more times. The V call is TRBV29-1, the J call TRBJ2-2; 14 bases are a match to TRBD2. With V trimmed by 6 bases and J by 4 bases, 1 base remained unmatched. Per germline, CDR1 SQVTM and CDR2 ANQGSEA. This CDR3 is built from 14 residues. The CDR3: CSVGTSGGTGELFF. In DNA, the CDR3 is TGCAGCGTGGGGACTAGCGGGGGCACCGGGGAGCTGTTTTTT.

In its sample, this clonotype was seen many times. The chain couples TRBV6-2 or TRBV6-3 to TRBJ2-7, with D possibly being TRBD1 or TRBD2 (5 bases each). Per germline, CDR1 MNHEY and CDR2 SVGEGT. V lost 2 bases to trimming and J lost 6 bases, with 14 bases between them. This CDR3 has 14 amino acids. CDR3 residues: CASSYEGWYSEQYF. CDR3 bases: TGTGCCAGCAGTTACGAGGGGTGGTACTCCGAGCAGTACTTC.

This clonotype came up a few times. The chain uses TRBV5-4 and TRBJ2-1; 7 bases agree with TRBD2. CDR1 is SGHNT, CDR2 YYREEE, per germline (reference sequence). V shed 3 bases and J 0 bases; nucleotides not matched to a gene: 3. There are 15 residues in the CDR3. The CDR3 sequence is CASSSGLDSYNEQFF. CDR3 nucleotides: TGTGCCAGCAGCTCAGGACTAGACTCCTACAATGAGCAGTTCTTC. Filled out from reference TRBV5-4 and TRBJ2-1, the complete variable domain reads ETGVTQSPTHLIKTRGQQVTLRCSSQSGHNTVSWYQQALGQGPQFIFQYYREEENGRGNFPPRFSGLQFPNYSSELNVNALELDDSALYLCASSSGLDSYNEQFFGPGTRLTVL.

This clonotype has at least ten counts. The chain joins TRBV18 to TRBJ2-7, with D possibly matching TRBD2 (6 bases). Trimming cost V 2 bases and J 0 bases, with 8 bases left between them. Germline V lookup: CDR1 KGHSH, CDR2 LQKENI. The CDR3 runs to 14 residues. CDR3 nucleotides: TGTGCCAGCTCACCAGGGCGGGGCTCCTACGAGCAGTACTTC. Translating it yields CASSPGRGSYEQYF. Looking up the rest from reference TRBV18 and TRBJ2-7 gives the full variable domain: NAGVMQNPRHLVRRRGQEARLRCSPMKGHSHVYWYRQLPEEGLKFMVYLQKENIIDESGMPKERFSAEFPKEGPSILRIQQVVRGDSAAYFCASSPGRGSYEQYFGPGTRLTVT.